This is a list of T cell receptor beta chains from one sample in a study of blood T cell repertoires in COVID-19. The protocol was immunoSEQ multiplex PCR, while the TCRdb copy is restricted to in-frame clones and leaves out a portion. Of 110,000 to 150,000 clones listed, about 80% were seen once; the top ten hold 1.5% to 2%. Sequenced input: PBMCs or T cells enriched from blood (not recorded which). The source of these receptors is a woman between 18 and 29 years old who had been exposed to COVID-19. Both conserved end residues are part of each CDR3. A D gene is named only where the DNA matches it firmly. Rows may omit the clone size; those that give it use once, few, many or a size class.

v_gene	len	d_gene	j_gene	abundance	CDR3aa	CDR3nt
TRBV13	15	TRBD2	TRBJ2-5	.	CASSIRTSAQETQYF	TGTGCCAGCAGCATACGGACTAGCGCTCAAGAGACCCAGTACTTC
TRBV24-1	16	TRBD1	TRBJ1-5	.	CATSGRQGLSNQPQHF	TGTGCCACCAGTGGACGACAGGGGTTAAGCAATCAGCCCCAGCATTTT
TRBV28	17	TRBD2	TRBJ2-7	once	CASSYPPSGARFWEQYF	TGTGCCAGCAGTTACCCCCCTAGCGGGGCGCGTTTTTGGGAGCAGTACTTC
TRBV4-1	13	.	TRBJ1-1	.	CASSQNRFPEAFF	TGCGCCAGCAGCCAAAACAGGTTCCCTGAAGCTTTCTTT
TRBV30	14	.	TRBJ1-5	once	CAWSAFGSNQPQHF	TGTGCCTGGAGTGCTTTCGGTAGCAATCAGCCCCAGCATTTT
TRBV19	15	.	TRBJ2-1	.	CASTQTASSYNEQFF	TGTGCCAGTACCCAGACAGCGAGCTCCTACAATGAGCAGTTCTTC
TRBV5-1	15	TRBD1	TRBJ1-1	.	CASSHRDSLNTEAFF	TGCGCCAGCAGCCACCGGGACAGCCTGAACACTGAAGCTTTCTTT
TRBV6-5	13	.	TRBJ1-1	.	CASRLGGGTEAFF	TGTGCCAGCCGGTTAGGGGGGGGCACTGAAGCTTTCTTT
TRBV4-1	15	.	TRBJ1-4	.	CASSQPTEGPVKLFF	TGCGCCAGCAGCCAACCTACCGAGGGTCCGGTAAAACTGTTTTTT
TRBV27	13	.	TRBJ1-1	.	CASSLYRRTEAFF	TGTGCCAGCAGTTTATATAGGAGAACTGAAGCTTTCTTT
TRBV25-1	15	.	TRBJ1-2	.	CASSEPRGPGIGYTF	TGTGCCAGCAGTGAACCCAGGGGACCGGGCATTGGCTACACCTTC
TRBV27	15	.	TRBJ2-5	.	CASCQQGHALETQYF	TGTGCCAGCTGCCAACAGGGCCACGCGCTGGAGACCCAGTACTTC
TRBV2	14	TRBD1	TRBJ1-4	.	CASSDDRGREKLFF	TGTGCCAGCAGTGATGACAGGGGACGTGAAAAACTGTTTTTT
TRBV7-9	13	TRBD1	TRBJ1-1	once	CASSPQGPTEAFF	TGTGCCAGCAGCCCACAGGGGCCCACTGAAGCTTTCTTT
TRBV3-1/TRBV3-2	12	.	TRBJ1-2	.	CASSQGGFGYTF	TGTGCCAGCAGCCAAGGAGGGTTTGGCTACACCTTC
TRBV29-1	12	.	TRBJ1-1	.	CSVVQGITEAFF	TGCAGCGTTGTTCAGGGAATCACTGAAGCTTTCTTT
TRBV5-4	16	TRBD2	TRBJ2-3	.	CASSSLAGAGTDTQYF	TGTGCCAGCAGCTCATTAGCGGGAGCGGGCACAGATACGCAGTATTTT
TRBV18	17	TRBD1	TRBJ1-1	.	CASSPTDRAIMNTEAFF	TGTGCCAGCTCACCAACGGACAGGGCAATCATGAACACTGAAGCTTTCTTT
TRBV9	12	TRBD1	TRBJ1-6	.	CASGHPGQSLHF	TGTGCCAGCGGACATCCGGGACAGAGTCTCCACTTT
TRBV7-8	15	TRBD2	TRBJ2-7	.	CASSLVAGGRDEQYF	TGTGCCAGCAGCTTAGTGGCGGGAGGACGGGACGAGCAGTACTTC